This T cell receptor beta chain was found in a study of blood T cell repertoires in COVID-19. Germline CDR1 is MNHEY and CDR2 is SVGAGI. V was clipped by 6 bases and J by 1 base, with 10 bases between them. CDR3 length: 15 amino acids. Profiling relied on immunoSEQ multiplex PCR, and the TCRdb table lists in-frame clones only, not all of them. Of roughly 150,000 clones in the sample, approximately 80% are singletons; the top ten hold 11% to 15%. The chain links TRBV6-5 to TRBJ1-6, with D possibly being TRBD1 (5 bases). This clonotype was obtained from a woman of 80 years or more with acute or convalescent COVID-19. Input material: peripheral blood. The CDR3 region is CASRGGGSYNSPLHF. In DNA form, the CDR3 reads TGTGCCAGCAGGGGGGGAGGGTCCTATAATTCACCCCTCCACTTT.